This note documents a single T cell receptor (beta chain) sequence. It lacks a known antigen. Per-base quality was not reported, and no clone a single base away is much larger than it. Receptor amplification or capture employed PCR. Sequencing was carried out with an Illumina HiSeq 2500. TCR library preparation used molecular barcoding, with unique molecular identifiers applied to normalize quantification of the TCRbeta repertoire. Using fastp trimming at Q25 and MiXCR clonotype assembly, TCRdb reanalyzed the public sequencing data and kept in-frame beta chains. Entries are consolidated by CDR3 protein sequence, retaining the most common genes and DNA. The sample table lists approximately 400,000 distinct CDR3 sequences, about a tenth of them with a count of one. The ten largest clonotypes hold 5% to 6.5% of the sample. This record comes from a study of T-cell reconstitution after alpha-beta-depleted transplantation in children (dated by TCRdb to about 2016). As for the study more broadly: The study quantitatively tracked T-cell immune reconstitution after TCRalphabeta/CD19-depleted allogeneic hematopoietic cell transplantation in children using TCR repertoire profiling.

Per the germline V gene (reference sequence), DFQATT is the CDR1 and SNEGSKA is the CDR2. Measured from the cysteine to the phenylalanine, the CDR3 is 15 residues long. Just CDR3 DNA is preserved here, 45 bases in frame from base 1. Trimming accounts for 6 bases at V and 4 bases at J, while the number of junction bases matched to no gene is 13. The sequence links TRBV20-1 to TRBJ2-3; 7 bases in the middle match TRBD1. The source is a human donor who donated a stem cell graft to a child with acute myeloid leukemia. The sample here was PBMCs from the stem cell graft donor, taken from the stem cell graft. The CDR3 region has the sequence CSASREDRDADTQYF. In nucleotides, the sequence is TGCAGTGCCTCACGAGAAGACAGGGACGCAGATACGCAGTATTTT.